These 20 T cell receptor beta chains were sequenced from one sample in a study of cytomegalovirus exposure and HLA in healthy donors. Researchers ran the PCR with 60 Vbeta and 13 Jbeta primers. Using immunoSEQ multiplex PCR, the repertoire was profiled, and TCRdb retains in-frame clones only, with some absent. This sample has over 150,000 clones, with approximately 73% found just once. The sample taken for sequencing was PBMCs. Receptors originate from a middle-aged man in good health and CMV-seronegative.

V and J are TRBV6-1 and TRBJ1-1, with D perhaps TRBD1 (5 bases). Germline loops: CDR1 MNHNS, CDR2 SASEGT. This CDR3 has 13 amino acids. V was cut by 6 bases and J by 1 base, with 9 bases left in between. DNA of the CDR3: TGTGCCAGCAGAGACAGCTCGAACACTGAAGCTTTCTTT. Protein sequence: CASRDSSNTEAFF.

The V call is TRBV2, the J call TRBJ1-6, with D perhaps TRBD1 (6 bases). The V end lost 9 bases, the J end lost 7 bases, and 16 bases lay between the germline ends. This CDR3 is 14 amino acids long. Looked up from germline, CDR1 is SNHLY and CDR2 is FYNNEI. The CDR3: CARRGTGINSPLHF. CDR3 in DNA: TGTGCCAGAAGAGGAACAGGGATCAATTCACCCCTCCACTTT.

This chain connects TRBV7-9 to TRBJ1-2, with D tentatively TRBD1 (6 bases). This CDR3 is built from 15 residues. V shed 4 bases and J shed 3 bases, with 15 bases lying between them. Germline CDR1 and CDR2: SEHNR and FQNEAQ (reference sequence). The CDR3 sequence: CASSSFPRGDYGYTF. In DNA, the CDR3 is TGTGCCAGCAGCTCGTTCCCCAGGGGAGACTATGGCTACACCTTC.

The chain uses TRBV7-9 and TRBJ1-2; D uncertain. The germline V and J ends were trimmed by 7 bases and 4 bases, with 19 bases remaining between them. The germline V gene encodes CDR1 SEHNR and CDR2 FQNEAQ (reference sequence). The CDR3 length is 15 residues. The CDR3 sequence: CASTSGHQLTYGYTF. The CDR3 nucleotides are TGTGCCAGCACCTCAGGCCACCAATTAACCTATGGCTACACCTTC.

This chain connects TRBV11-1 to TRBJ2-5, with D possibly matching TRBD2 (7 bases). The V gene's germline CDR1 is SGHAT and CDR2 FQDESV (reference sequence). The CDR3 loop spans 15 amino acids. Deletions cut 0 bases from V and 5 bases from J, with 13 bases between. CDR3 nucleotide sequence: TGTGCCAGCAGCTTAGCTAGGGGGGGCTGGGAGACCCAGTACTTC. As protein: CASSLARGGWETQYF.

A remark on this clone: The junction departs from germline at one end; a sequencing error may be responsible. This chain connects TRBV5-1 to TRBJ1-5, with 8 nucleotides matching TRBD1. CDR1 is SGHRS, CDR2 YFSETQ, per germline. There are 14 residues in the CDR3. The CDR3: CVSSPGQENQPQHF. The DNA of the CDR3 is TGCGTCAGCAGCCCGGGACAGGAGAATCAGCCCCAGCATTTT.

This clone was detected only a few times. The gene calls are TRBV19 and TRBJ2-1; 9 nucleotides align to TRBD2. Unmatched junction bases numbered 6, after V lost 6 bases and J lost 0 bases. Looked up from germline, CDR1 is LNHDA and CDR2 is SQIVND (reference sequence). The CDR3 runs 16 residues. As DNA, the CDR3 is TGTGCCAGTAGCGGGCGGGAGGGGGCCTCCTACAATGAGCAGTTCTTC. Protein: CASSGREGASYNEQFF.

The CDR3: CASSLAFSGGSTDTQYF. The CDR3 bases are TGTGCCAGCAGCTTGGCCTTTAGCGGGGGGAGCACAGATACGCAGTATTTT. V usage is TRBV5-4 and J usage is TRBJ2-3, with 10 bases that match TRBD2. V was pared by 0 bases and J by 0 bases, with 4 bases of the junction left unmatched. This CDR3 is built from 17 residues. Germline lookup yields CDR1 SGHNT and CDR2 YYREEE (reference sequence).

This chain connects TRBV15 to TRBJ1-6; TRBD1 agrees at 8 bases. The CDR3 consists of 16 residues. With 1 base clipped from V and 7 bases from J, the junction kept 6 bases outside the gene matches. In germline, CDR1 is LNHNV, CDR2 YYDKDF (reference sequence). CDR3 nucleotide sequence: TGTGCCACCAGCAGAGCGCCGGGACAGGCAAATTCACCCCTCCACTTT. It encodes CATSRAPGQANSPLHF.

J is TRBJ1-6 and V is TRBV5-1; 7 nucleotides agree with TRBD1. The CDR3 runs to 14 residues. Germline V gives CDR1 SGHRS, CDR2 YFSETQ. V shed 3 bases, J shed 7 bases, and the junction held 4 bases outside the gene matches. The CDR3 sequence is CASSSQGDNSPLHF. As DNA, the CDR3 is TGCGCCAGCAGCTCCCAGGGGGACAATTCACCCCTCCACTTT.

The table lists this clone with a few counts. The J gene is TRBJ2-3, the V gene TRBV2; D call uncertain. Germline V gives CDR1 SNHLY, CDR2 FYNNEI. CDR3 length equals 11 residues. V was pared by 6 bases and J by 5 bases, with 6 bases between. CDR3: CASRARDTQYF. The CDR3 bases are TGTGCCAGCAGGGCTAGAGATACGCAGTATTTT.

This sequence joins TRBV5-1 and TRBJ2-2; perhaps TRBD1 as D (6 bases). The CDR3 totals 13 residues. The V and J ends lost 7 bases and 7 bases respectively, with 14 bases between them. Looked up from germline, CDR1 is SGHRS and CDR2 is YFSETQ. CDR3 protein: CASGTQGIGELFF. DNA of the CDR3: TGCGCCAGCGGAACACAGGGAATCGGGGAGCTGTTTTTT.

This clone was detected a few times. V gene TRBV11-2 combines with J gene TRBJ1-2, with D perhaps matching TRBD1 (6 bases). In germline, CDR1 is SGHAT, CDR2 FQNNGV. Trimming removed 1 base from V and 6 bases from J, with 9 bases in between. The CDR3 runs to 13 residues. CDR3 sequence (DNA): TGTGCCAGCAGCTTAGGTGGGGGCAATGGCTACACCTTC. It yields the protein CASSLGGGNGYTF. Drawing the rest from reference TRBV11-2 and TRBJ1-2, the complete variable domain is EAGVAQSPRYKIIEKRQSVAFWCNPISGHATLYWYQQILGQGPKLLIQFQNNGVVDDSQLPKDRFSAERLKGVDSTLKIQPAKLEDSAVYLCASSLGGGNGYTFGSGTRLTVV.

In nucleotides, the CDR3 is TGTGCCAGCAGTGAATGGGACATCAATGAAAAACTGTTTTTT. Translation: CASSEWDINEKLFF. The V gene is TRBV2, the J gene TRBJ1-4; the D gene is possibly TRBD1 (6 bases). The CDR3 is 14 amino acids. Between the trimmed V and J ends, which lost 2 bases and 5 bases, there was a span of 9 bases. The germline CDR1 and CDR2 sequences are SNHLY and FYNNEI. Full variable domain (rest looked up from reference TRBV2 and TRBJ1-4): EPEVTQTPSHQVTQMGQEVILRCVPISNHLYFYWYRQILGQKVEFLVSFYNNEISEKSEIFDDQFSVERPDGSNFTLKIRSTKLEDSAMYFCASSEWDINEKLFFGSGTQLSVL.

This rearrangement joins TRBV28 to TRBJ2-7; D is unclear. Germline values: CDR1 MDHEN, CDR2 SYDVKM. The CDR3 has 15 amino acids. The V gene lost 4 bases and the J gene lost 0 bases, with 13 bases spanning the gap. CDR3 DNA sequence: TGTGCCAGCAGTTATACACAGACGAGCTCCTACGAGCAGTACTTC. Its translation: CASSYTQTSSYEQYF.

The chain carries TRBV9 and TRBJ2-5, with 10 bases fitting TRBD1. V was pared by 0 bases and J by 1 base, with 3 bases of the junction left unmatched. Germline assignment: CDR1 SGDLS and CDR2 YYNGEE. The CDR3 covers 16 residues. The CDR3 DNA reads TGTGCCAGCAGCGTAGGTGGGACAGGGGTCCAAGAGACCCAGTACTTC. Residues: CASSVGGTGVQETQYF.

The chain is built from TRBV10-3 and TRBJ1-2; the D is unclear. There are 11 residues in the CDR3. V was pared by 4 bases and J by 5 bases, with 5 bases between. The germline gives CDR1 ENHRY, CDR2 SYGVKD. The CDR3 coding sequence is TGTGCCATCAGTGGGGCTTATGGCTACACCTTC. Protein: CAISGAYGYTF.

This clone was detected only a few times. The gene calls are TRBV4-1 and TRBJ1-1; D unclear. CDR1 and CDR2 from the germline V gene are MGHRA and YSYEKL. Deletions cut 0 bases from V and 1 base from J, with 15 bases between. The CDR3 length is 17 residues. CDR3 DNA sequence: TGCGCCAGCAGCCAAGAATGGTCACTTACTAAGAACACTGAAGCTTTCTTT. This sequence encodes CASSQEWSLTKNTEAFF.

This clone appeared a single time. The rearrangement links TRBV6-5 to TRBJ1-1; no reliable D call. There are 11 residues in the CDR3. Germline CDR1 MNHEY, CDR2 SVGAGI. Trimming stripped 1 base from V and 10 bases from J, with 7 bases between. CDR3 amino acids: CASSYLGGAFF. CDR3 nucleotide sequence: TGTGCCAGCAGTTACTTGGGAGGAGCTTTCTTT.

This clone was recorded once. The CDR3 loop is CASSPPGLTNTGELFF. The CDR3 DNA sequence: TGTGCCAGCTCACCACCGGGACTGACGAACACCGGGGAGCTGTTTTTT. The chain couples TRBV18 to TRBJ2-2, with a tentative D call TRBD2 (6 bases). The CDR3 runs to 16 residues. CDR1 and CDR2 from the germline V gene are KGHSH and LQKENI. Trimming left V 0 bases short and J 0 bases short, with 8 bases between. The complete variable domain, with remaining parts taken from reference TRBV18 and TRBJ2-2, reads NAGVMQNPRHLVRRRGQEARLRCSPMKGHSHVYWYRQLPEEGLKFMVYLQKENIIDESGMPKERFSAEFPKEGPSILRIQQVVRGDSAAYFCASSPPGLTNTGELFFGEGSRLTVL.